The next 2 T cell receptor beta chains were all read from a single sample in a study of control samples from healthy donors and cancer patients. TCRdb's table, derived via immunoSEQ multiplex PCR, lists solely in-frame clones and lacks some. The sample includes approximately 190,000 clones. Sequenced sample: blood. These receptors came from a woman in her 30s in good health.

The chain carries TRBV18 and TRBJ2-7; D remains ambiguous. There are 13 residues in the CDR3. V lost 2 bases and J 3 bases, leaving 8 bases between the germline ends. Per germline, CDR1 KGHSH and CDR2 LQKENI. In nucleotides, the CDR3 is TGTGCCAGCTCACCAGGTTTTAGCTACGAGCAGTACTTC. Its protein product is CASSPGFSYEQYF.

The V gene is TRBV11-2, the J gene TRBJ1-2, with D uncertain. V lost 4 bases, J lost 1 base, and 13 bases lay in between. Per the germline V gene, CDR1 is SGHAT and CDR2 is FQNNGV. The CDR3 has 15 amino acids. This CDR3 is CASSSLRRLNYGYTF. The CDR3, as DNA: TGTGCCAGCAGCTCCCTCAGAAGACTTAACTATGGCTACACCTTC.